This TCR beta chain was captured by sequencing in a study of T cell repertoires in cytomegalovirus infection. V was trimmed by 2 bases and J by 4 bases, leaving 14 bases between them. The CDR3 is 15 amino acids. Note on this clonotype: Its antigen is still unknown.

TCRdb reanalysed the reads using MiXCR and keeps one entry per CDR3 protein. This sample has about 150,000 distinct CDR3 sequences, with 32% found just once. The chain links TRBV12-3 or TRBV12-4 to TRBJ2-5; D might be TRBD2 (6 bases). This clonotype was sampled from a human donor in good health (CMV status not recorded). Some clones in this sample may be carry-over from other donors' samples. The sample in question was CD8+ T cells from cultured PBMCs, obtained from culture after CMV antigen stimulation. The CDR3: CASSLWGEDLETQYF. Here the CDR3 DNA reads TGTGCCAGCAGTTTATGGGGGGAAGACCTAGAGACCCAGTACTTC.